These 21 T cell receptor beta chains share one sample of origin, sequenced in a study of regulatory T cells in long-lasting Graves disease. Building the TCR beta libraries relied on iRepertoire HTBI primers, and CDR3 regions underwent Arm-PCR. TCRdb analysed the multiplex PCR reads with MiXCR anew, one entry per CDR3 protein. The data hold 300,000 or so distinct CDR3 sequences, with roughly a fifth observed a single time. The time point was: persistent/refractory GD, antithyroid drugs over 5 years with positive TRAb. The authors made the TCR library using RNA they extracted from PBMCs. Source: peripheral blood mononuclear cells (PBMCs), taken when the disease was refractory, from a patient treated with antithyroid drugs. These receptors all stem from a female donor with Graves disease.

The table lists this clonotype with many counts. This chain uses TRBV10-3 with TRBJ2-7; 8 nucleotides agree with TRBD1. Germline loops: CDR1 ENHRY, CDR2 SYGVKD. V was clipped by 11 bases and J by 6 bases; unmatched bases: 15. The CDR3 has 14 amino acids. CDR3 in amino acids: CAVKSGGNSLEQYF. In DNA form, the CDR3 reads TGTGCCGTCAAATCAGGGGGCAACTCCCTCGAGCAGTACTTC.

This clonotype was counted a single time. A much larger clone differs by one base, so this may be a read error. The DNA is left out, because the CDR3 cannot be placed on it with certainty; the CDR3 is given as TCRdb lists it. This chain connects TRBV6-1 to TRBJ1-4; the table's D call of TRBD1 was not tested on the DNA. 16 amino acids form the CDR3, both terminal residues included. The germline gives CDR1 MNHNS, CDR2 SASEGT. This CDR3 is CASSEWGQGAGEKPFF.

This clonotype has ten or more counts. CDR3 nucleotides: TGTGCCAGCAGTTTGTCGGGAATTAGAGAGACCCAGTACTTC. Its protein is CASSLSGIRETQYF. The chain uses TRBV12-3 or TRBV12-4 and TRBJ2-5, with D tentatively TRBD2 (5 bases). The CDR3 is 14 residues long. Trimming stripped 3 bases from V and 4 bases from J, with 12 bases between.

On this clonotype itself: With a much larger clone just one base away, this may be a read error. The chain joins TRBV27 to TRBJ2-5, with D uncertain. The V and J ends lost 6 bases and 0 bases respectively, with 11 bases between them. The CDR3 extends over 14 amino acids. Per the germline V gene, CDR1 is MNHEY and CDR2 is SMNVEV (reference sequence). Written as DNA, the CDR3 is TGTGCCAGCAGCCGAGTACCGCACCAAGAGACCCAGTACTTC. As protein: CASSRVPHQETQYF.

At least ten counts were recorded for this clonotype. This chain joins TRBV2 and TRBJ2-5; D unresolved. V gave up 6 bases and J gave up 3 bases, with 8 bases separating them. The germline V gene has CDR1 SNHLY and CDR2 FYNNEI. The CDR3 extends over 12 amino acids. The CDR3 sequence is CASRRVKETQYF. CDR3 sequence (DNA): TGTGCCAGCAGGAGAGTAAAAGAGACCCAGTACTTC.

This clonotype was counted at least ten times. The chain recombines TRBV6-1 with TRBJ2-7; 7 bases are shared with TRBD1. The germline V gene has CDR1 MNHNS and CDR2 SASEGT. V shed 3 bases and J 5 bases; nucleotides not matched to a gene: 7. The CDR3 covers 14 residues. The CDR3 bases are TGTGCCAGCAGTGACCGACAGGGCAGTCACGAGCAGTACTTC. Protein product: CASSDRQGSHEQYF.

V usage is TRBV20-1 and J usage is TRBJ1-3; the D gene is possibly TRBD1 (5 bases). The germline V and J ends were trimmed by 3 bases and 4 bases, with 22 bases remaining between them. CDR3 length equals 17 residues. Germline CDR1 DFQATT, CDR2 SNEGSKA (reference sequence). CDR3 sequence (DNA): TGCAGTGCTAGGATTTATGACGACGCCTCAGGGGGAAACACCATATATTTT. Translation: CSARIYDDASGGNTIYF.

The chain uses TRBV4-3 and TRBJ1-2; D call uncertain. With 1 base removed from V and 3 bases from J, the gap between germline ends came to 12 bases. Per germline, CDR1 LGHNA and CDR2 YSLEER. The CDR3 covers 15 residues. The CDR3 bases are TGCGCCAGCAGCCAAGTATCCGGACTATACTATGGCTACACCTTC. Translating gives CASSQVSGLYYGYTF.

The table lists this clonotype with many counts. The chain has TRBV20-1 and TRBJ2-5; no definite D call. In germline, CDR1 is DFQATT, CDR2 SNEGSKA (reference sequence). V lost 1 base and J 5 bases, leaving 5 bases between the germline ends. The CDR3 contains 11 residues. CDR3 in DNA: TGCAGTGCTAGAGCACTGGAGACCCAGTACTTC. This gives the protein CSARALETQYF.

This clonotype was counted only a few times. V and J are TRBV19 and TRBJ1-5; D might be TRBD1 (5 bases). Germline lookup yields CDR1 LNHDA and CDR2 SQIVND (reference sequence). This CDR3 is 14 amino acids long. The ends were cut back, 3 bases at V and 0 bases at J, with 6 bases in the middle. The CDR3 coding sequence is TGTGCCAGTAGTATTGGACATAGCAATCAGCCCCAGCATTTT. Translated, it gives CASSIGHSNQPQHF.

At least ten counts were recorded for this clonotype. This sequence joins TRBV28 and TRBJ2-7; a weak D match, TRBD2 (5 bases). Germline V CDR1 and CDR2: MDHEN, SYDVKM. V was pared by 6 bases and J by 2 bases, with 14 bases between. This CDR3 comprises 14 residues. The chain's CDR3 is CASSLPGETYEQYF. As DNA, the CDR3 is TGTGCCAGCAGCCTTCCCGGGGAAACCTACGAGCAGTACTTC.

This clonotype was seen only a few times. The genes are TRBV7-3 and TRBJ2-2; weak D call: TRBD2 (5 bases). V gave up 0 bases and J gave up 7 bases, with 18 bases separating them. Germline V lookup: CDR1 SGHTA, CDR2 FQGTGA. The CDR3 sequence is 17 residues long. CDR3 in amino acids: CASSLTARGPNVGELFF. The CDR3 nucleotides are TGTGCCAGCAGCTTAACGGCGAGAGGGCCTAACGTCGGGGAGCTGTTTTTT.

This clonotype was picked up a small number of times. The rearrangement uses TRBV18 and TRBJ2-6; D is possibly TRBD1 (5 bases). The germline V gene encodes CDR1 KGHSH and CDR2 LQKENI. This CDR3 spans 17 amino acids. Deletions cut 1 base from V and 0 bases from J, with 10 bases between. Written as DNA, the CDR3 is TGTGCCAGCTCACCACGTGCCCAGGGCTCTGGGGCCAACGTCCTGACTTTC. Translation: CASSPRAQGSGANVLTF. The full variable domain, rest sourced from reference TRBV18 and TRBJ2-6, is NAGVMQNPRHLVRRRGQEARLRCSPMKGHSHVYWYRQLPEEGLKFMVYLQKENIIDESGMPKERFSAEFPKEGPSILRIQQVVRGDSAAYFCASSPRAQGSGANVLTFGAGSRLTVL.

This clonotype was picked up a small number of times. The chain recombines TRBV7-9 with TRBJ2-5; D may be TRBD1 (6 bases). Germline V gives CDR1 SEHNR, CDR2 FQNEAQ (reference sequence). There are 14 residues in the CDR3. The germline V and J ends were trimmed by 5 bases and 5 bases, with 15 bases remaining between them. In nucleotides, the CDR3 is TGTGCCAGCAGCCTACAGGGAACTCGGGAGACCCAGTACTTC. Encoded protein: CASSLQGTRETQYF.

This clonotype was observed a few times. The gene calls are TRBV20-1 and TRBJ1-3; no firm D call. V was clipped by 1 base and J by 0 bases, with 4 bases between them. Germline V gene data show CDR1 as DFQATT and CDR2 as SNEGSKA (reference sequence). This CDR3 is 13 amino acids long. This CDR3 is CSARVNSGNTIYF. CDR3 in DNA: TGCAGTGCTAGAGTAAACTCTGGAAACACCATATATTTT.

This chain uses TRBV11-2 with TRBJ2-1; D unclear. Looked up from germline, CDR1 is SGHAT and CDR2 is FQNNGV. This CDR3 is built from 13 residues. V was shortened by 6 bases and J by 6 bases, with 12 bases between the two germline ends. The CDR3 sequence is CASRLYGRNEQFF. In nucleotides, the CDR3 is TGTGCCAGCAGGTTATACGGCCGCAATGAGCAGTTCTTC.

The V and J genes are TRBV20-1 and TRBJ2-3; D is unclear. Germline-derived CDR1 and CDR2 are DFQATT and SNEGSKA (reference sequence). The CDR3 totals 16 residues. Trimming pared 1 base from V and 1 base from J, leaving 15 bases between. The CDR3: CSARAITRSRTDTQYF. In nucleotides, the CDR3 is TGCAGTGCTAGAGCGATTACTCGGTCCCGCACAGATACGCAGTATTTT.

This clonotype has only a few counts. V usage is TRBV7-3 and J usage is TRBJ2-1; TRBD2 matches 9 bases. Germline CDR1 reads SGHTA; CDR2 reads FQGTGA. The V and J ends lost 5 bases and 0 bases, in that order; junction bases with no gene match: 8. CDR3 length: 17 residues. The CDR3 nucleotides read TGTGCCAGCAGCGCTAGCGGGGTCTTCGGCTCCTACAATGAGCAGTTCTTC. Amino acids: CASSASGVFGSYNEQFF.

This chain connects TRBV7-2 to TRBJ2-7; TRBD1 might be the D (5 bases). The J call could be wrong; TRBJ2-5 is a better fit for the DNA end. CDR1 and CDR2 from the germline V gene are SGHTA and FQGNSA. The CDR3 runs 15 residues. This CDR3 is CASSSWGTPEETQYF. The CDR3 DNA reads as TGTGCCAGCAGCTCCTGGGGCACCCCCGAAGAGACCCAGTACTTC.

This clonotype has at least ten counts. The J gene is TRBJ1-1, the V gene TRBV6-2 or TRBV6-3, with no clear D. The CDR3 sequence is 13 residues long. The germline V gene has CDR1 MNHEY and CDR2 SVGEGT. The V and J ends lost 2 bases and 5 bases respectively, with 9 bases between them. CDR3 in DNA: TGTGCCAGCAGTTACAACCTTGGGACTGAAGCTTTCTTT. Translation gives CASSYNLGTEAFF.

The rearrangement links TRBV20-1 to TRBJ2-7; TRBD1 aligns across 7 bases. J gave up 0 bases and V 0 bases, and 5 bases lay outside the gene matches. CDR1 is DFQATT, CDR2 SNEGSKA, per germline (reference sequence). CDR3 length equals 15 residues. CDR3 DNA sequence: TGCAGTGCTAGAGATGACAGGGATAACTCCTACGAGCAGTACTTC. The encoded protein is CSARDDRDNSYEQYF.